Shown below are 5 T cell receptor beta chains from a single sample sequenced in a study of vaccination effects on CD4 cells after COVID-19. The repertoire was sequenced with immunoSEQ multiplex PCR; TCRdb's copy has only in-frame clones and lacks some. The sample has approximately 25,000 clones; roughly 70% are singletons. Before sequencing, viral peptide pools were used by the ViraFEST assay to expand antigen-specific CD4+ T cells. Cultured cells yielded isolated CD4+ T cells after approximately nine days. Previously uninfected by SARS-CoV-2, the vaccine recipients also showed negative nucleocapsid antibodies. The antigens these receptors bind are not known. The material was CD4+ T cells from PBMCs cultured with HCoV-NL63 spike peptides, obtained before COVID-19 vaccination. The receptors derive from a human donor who received a COVID-19 vaccine.

This clone has just a few counts. The rearrangement joins TRBV6-4 to TRBJ2-3; D possibly corresponds to TRBD2 (6 bases). Germline assignment: CDR1 MRHNA and CDR2 SNTAGT. This CDR3 is 14 amino acids long. The V end was cut by 4 bases, the J end by 0 bases, with 8 bases between. The CDR3 sequence: CASSAGTSTDTQYF. The CDR3 DNA reads as TGTGCCAGCAGTGCCGGGACTAGCACAGATACGCAGTATTTT.

Comment on this clone: In the same sample, other DNA sequences code for this CDR3. The chain uses TRBV28 and TRBJ1-5; D is uncertain. The V end was cut by 3 bases, the J end by 6 bases, with 3 bases between. There are 11 residues in the CDR3. The V gene's germline CDR1 is MDHEN and CDR2 SYDVKM. Written as DNA, the CDR3 is TGTGCCAGCAGTTTGGGTCAGCCCCAGCATTTT. Translated, it gives CASSLGQPQHF.

V is TRBV27 and J is TRBJ2-2, with a tentative D call TRBD1 (6 bases). Germline V gene sequence: CDR1 MNHEY, CDR2 SMNVEV (reference sequence). The V and J ends lost 5 bases and 7 bases respectively, with 14 bases between them. The CDR3 is 14 amino acids. CDR3 coding DNA: TGTGCCAGCAGTGATACAGGGTCGGGCGGGGAGCTGTTTTTT. This sequence encodes CASSDTGSGGELFF.

The chain links TRBV10-3 to TRBJ2-3; 8 bases agree with TRBD1. The germline V gene encodes CDR1 ENHRY and CDR2 SYGVKD. This CDR3 spans 17 amino acids. Trimming removed 4 bases from V and 1 base from J; junction bases left unmatched: 10. In DNA, the CDR3 is TGTGCCATCAGTGGGACAGGGTTATATTCCCGCACAGATACGCAGTATTTT. Protein sequence: CAISGTGLYSRTDTQYF.

This chain connects TRBV28 to TRBJ1-5, with a weak D call TRBD1 (5 bases). V was cut by 5 bases and J by 4 bases, with 18 bases left in between. The CDR3 sequence is 16 residues long. The germline V gene encodes CDR1 MDHEN and CDR2 SYDVKM. The CDR3 loop reads CASSNTQGMSNQPQHF. CDR3 in DNA: TGTGCCAGCAGTAACACCCAGGGAATGTCGAATCAGCCCCAGCATTTT. The full variable domain, rest sourced from reference TRBV28 and TRBJ1-5, is DVKVTQSSRYLVKRTGEKVFLECVQDMDHENMFWYRQDPGLGLRLIYFSYDVKMKEKGDIPEGYSVSREKKERFSLILESASTNQTSMYLCASSNTQGMSNQPQHFGDGTRLSIL.